This is a list of T cell receptor beta chains from one sample in a study of blood T cell repertoires in COVID-19. Using immunoSEQ multiplex PCR, the repertoire was profiled, and TCRdb retains in-frame clones only, with some absent. The repertoire has over 350,000 clones, 70% to 90% of them found once; the top ten carry under 1.5%. Material: peripheral blood. The receptor source for this set is a woman under 40 with active or convalescent COVID-19. Each CDR3 is given with its conserved first and last residue. The order of the fields is J gene, clone size, V gene, D gene, CDR3 DNA, CDR3 protein. D genes are given only for firm matches. Only some rows state a clone size, as once, few, many or a class for expanded clones.

TRBJ1-2	.	TRBV30	.	TGTGCCTGGAGAGAACCAGGCGCTGGCTACACCTTC	CAWREPGAGYTF
TRBJ2-3	once	TRBV3-1/TRBV3-2	TRBD2	TGTGCCAGCAGCTCACTAGCGGCGCCGGCATGGGAGCAGTATTTT	CASSSLAAPAWEQYF
TRBJ2-1	.	TRBV5-1	TRBD2	TGCGCCAGCAGCTTGGTAGCGGGAGGCCACTACAATGAGCAGTTCTTC	CASSLVAGGHYNEQFF
TRBJ1-6	.	TRBV6-2/TRBV6-3	TRBD1	TGTGCCAGCAGTTACAGGACAGGGGTTAATTCACCCCTCCACTTT	CASSYRTGVNSPLHF
TRBJ1-1	.	TRBV5-1	.	TGCGCCAGCAGCTTAGGGGAGAACACTGAAGCTTTCTTT	CASSLGENTEAFF
TRBJ1-2	.	TRBV5-1	TRBD1	TGCGCCAGCAGCTCCGGACAGGCGTCCTATGGCTACACCTTC	CASSSGQASYGYTF
TRBJ1-2	.	TRBV5-5	TRBD1	TGTGCCAGCAGAAGGACAGGGGGTACTGAAAGGGACTATGGCTACACCTTC	CASRRTGGTERDYGYTF
TRBJ2-7	once	TRBV6-6	TRBD2	TGTGCCAGCAGTTCCCTACTAGCGGGGTCCTACGAGCAGTACTTC	CASSSLLAGSYEQYF
TRBJ2-3	.	TRBV7-6	TRBD2	TGTGCCAGCAGCCGAGCAGGATTAGCGGGGGGTGGAGATACGCAGTATTTT	CASSRAGLAGGGDTQYF
TRBJ1-1	once	TRBV27	.	TGTGCCAGCAGTCCCTTTCCCGCAGGGGCTTTGAACACTGAAGCTTTCTTT	CASSPFPAGALNTEAFF
TRBJ1-5	.	TRBV2	TRBD1	TGTGCCAGCAGTGGACAGGGACTTAATCAGCCCCAGCATTTT	CASSGQGLNQPQHF
TRBJ1-1	.	TRBV7-9	.	TGTGCCAGCAGTTGGGGCCAGAACACTGAAGCTTTCTTT	CASSWGQNTEAFF
TRBJ1-2	.	TRBV30	TRBD1	TGTGCCTGGATTAACAGGGGATTGGTCTATGGCTACACCTTC	CAWINRGLVYGYTF
TRBJ1-6	few	TRBV27	TRBD1	TGTGCCAGCAGTCAGGGGGCGTTTGGTAATTCACCCCTCCACTTT	CASSQGAFGNSPLHF
TRBJ2-1	.	TRBV5-1	.	TGCGCCAGCAGCTTGGCCTGGGGCGGACCGAGCTCCTACAATGAGCAGTTCTTC	CASSLAWGGPSSYNEQFF
TRBJ2-7	.	TRBV13	.	TGTGCCAGCAGCTTCCGCAGGTTCTACGAGCAGTACTTC	CASSFRRFYEQYF
TRBJ1-3	.	TRBV11-2	.	TGTGCCAGCAGGAGTAGCTCTGGAAACACCATATATTTT	CASRSSSGNTIYF
TRBJ2-2	.	TRBV15	.	TGTGCCACCAGCAGAGTTGCGCTAGCCCCATCCGGGGAGCTGTTTTTT	CATSRVALAPSGELFF
TRBJ1-6	few	TRBV6-1	.	TGTGCCAGCAGTGAAGGAGGGATCGGTTCACCCCTCCACTTT	CASSEGGIGSPLHF
TRBJ1-1	.	TRBV3-1/TRBV3-2	.	TGTGCCAGCAGCCCTCGTTCGAACACTGAAGCTTTCTTT	CASSPRSNTEAFF
TRBJ1-1	.	TRBV5-5	.	TGTGCCAGCAGCTCTCAGGGTGCCACTGAAGCTTTCTTT	CASSSQGATEAFF
TRBJ2-1	.	TRBV3-1/TRBV3-2	.	TGTGCCAGCAGCCAAGGGAACAGACCATGGTTCTTC	CASSQGNRPWFF
TRBJ2-5	.	TRBV7-9	.	TGTGCCAGCAGCTTAGGGCAGAAGGAGACCCAGTACTTC	CASSLGQKETQYF
TRBJ1-6	.	TRBV27	TRBD1	TGTGCCAGCTGGCTTGGGACAGCCTTTTCACCCCTCCACTTT	CASWLGTAFSPLHF
TRBJ2-5	.	TRBV27	.	TGTGCCAGCAGTTTTGCAGGGGCGGAGGAGACCCAGTACTTC	CASSFAGAEETQYF
TRBJ2-7	.	TRBV4-2	.	TGTGCCAGCAGCCAAGATAGAGACTCCTACGAGCAGTACTTC	CASSQDRDSYEQYF
TRBJ1-1	once	TRBV5-6	TRBD1	TGTGCCAGCAGTACCGGACAGGGGTGGACTGAAGCTTTCTTT	CASSTGQGWTEAFF
TRBJ1-1	.	TRBV24-1	.	TGTGCCACCAGTGATTTTACAGGTGAAGCTTTCTTT	CATSDFTGEAFF
TRBJ2-5	.	TRBV3-1/TRBV3-2	TRBD2	TGTGCCAGCAGCCAAGAGCGGACTAGCGGGGGGGGAGAGACCCAGTACTTC	CASSQERTSGGGETQYF
TRBJ2-7	.	TRBV11-2	.	TGTGCCAGCAGCTTAATTCAGGTTGACTACGAGCAGTACTTC	CASSLIQVDYEQYF
TRBJ2-7	.	TRBV27	.	TGTGCCAGCAGTTTTTATTCGGGATACGAGCAGTACTTC	CASSFYSGYEQYF
TRBJ1-5	.	TRBV3-1/TRBV3-2	.	TGTGCCAGCAGCCAAGACGGCAATCAGCCCCAGCATTTT	CASSQDGNQPQHF
TRBJ1-2	.	TRBV28	TRBD1	TGTGCCAGCAGTCCACCGGTGACAGGGGGCTATGGCTACACCTTC	CASSPPVTGGYGYTF
TRBJ1-5	.	TRBV6-5	TRBD1	TGTGCCAGCAGCTTAGGACAGGGTGGTAATCAGCCCCAGCATTTT	CASSLGQGGNQPQHF
TRBJ1-2	.	TRBV12-3/TRBV12-4	.	TGTGCCAGCAGTTCCAGTTATGGCTACACCTTC	CASSSSYGYTF
TRBJ2-7	.	TRBV5-4	.	TGTGCCAGCAGCTTGGATCCGAACTACGAGCAGTATTTC	CASSLDPNYEQYF
TRBJ2-5	.	TRBV6-6	.	TGTGCCAGCAGTTACCGATCGGGTGGGGAGACCCAGTACTTC	CASSYRSGGETQYF
TRBJ1-1	.	TRBV19	.	TGTGCCAGTAGTATGGACGACAGGATTAACACTGAAGCTTTCTTT	CASSMDDRINTEAFF
TRBJ1-5	.	TRBV5-8	TRBD1	TGTGCCAGCAGGAACAAATACAGGGGCGATAGCAATCAGCCCCAGCATTTT	CASRNKYRGDSNQPQHF
TRBJ1-1	few	TRBV27	.	TGTGCCAGCACCCGGGGGGGGGTAGAGATGAACACTGAAGCTTTCTTT	CASTRGGVEMNTEAFF
TRBJ2-7	few	TRBV15	TRBD2	TGTGCCACCAGCAGAGCACCGGGACTAGCGGTTTACGAGCAGTACTTC	CATSRAPGLAVYEQYF
TRBJ2-6	.	TRBV3-1/TRBV3-2	.	TGTGCCAGCAGCCAAGTCGGCTCTGGGGCCAACGTCCTGACTTTC	CASSQVGSGANVLTF
TRBJ1-2	.	TRBV20-1	.	TGCAGTGCCACTGGGACACGAGGCTACACCTTC	CSATGTRGYTF
TRBJ2-2	.	TRBV24-1	TRBD2	TGTGCCACCAGTGATTTCCCGGGTAGCGGGACTAACACCGGGGAGCTGTTTTTT	CATSDFPGSGTNTGELFF
TRBJ2-2	.	TRBV30	.	TGTGCCTGGGGGCTCTACGCCGGGGAGCTGTTTTTT	CAWGLYAGELFF
TRBJ2-3	.	TRBV4-2	TRBD1	TGTGCCAGCAGCCAACACCGGGACAGGGTCCCAGATACGCAGTATTTT	CASSQHRDRVPDTQYF
TRBJ1-2	.	TRBV12-5	.	TGTGCTAGCGGATTGGGGGTTATAGGCGGTTCGCTTGGTTATGGCTACACCTTC	CASGLGVIGGSLGYGYTF
TRBJ1-1	.	TRBV27	TRBD1	TGTGCCAGCAGGCCGCAGGGGGCCCCTGAAGCTTTCTTT	CASRPQGAPEAFF
TRBJ1-2	.	TRBV10-1	TRBD1	TGCGCCAGCAGTCGAGGGGGCGAAATAGGTGGCTACACCTTC	CASSRGGEIGGYTF
TRBJ2-1	.	TRBV10-2	TRBD2	TGCGCCAGCAGTGAGATGGCTAGCGGGGGCCGGCAGTTCTTC	CASSEMASGGRQFF
TRBJ1-3	.	TRBV5-5	.	TGTGCCAGCAGCTTGACACAGGGCTCAGGAAACACCATATATTTT	CASSLTQGSGNTIYF
TRBJ2-3	.	TRBV11-1	.	TGTGCCAGCAGCCCCTTTCTTCCAGGGTCGACAGATACGCAGTATTTT	CASSPFLPGSTDTQYF
TRBJ2-7	once	TRBV5-1	.	TGCGCCAGCAGCCCTGGGACAAACTCCTACGAGCAGTACTTC	CASSPGTNSYEQYF
TRBJ1-3	.	TRBV4-2	.	TGTGCCAGCAGCCAAGAGGGCTCCGGCCCAACCTCTGGAAACACCATATATTTT	CASSQEGSGPTSGNTIYF
TRBJ2-1	few	TRBV27	TRBD2	TGTGCCAGCAGTTCCAGACTAGCGGGACACCCCGGGACGCAGTTCTTC	CASSSRLAGHPGTQFF
TRBJ2-3	once	TRBV5-1	.	TGCGCCAGCAGCATAAGCACAGATACGCAGTATTTT	CASSISTDTQYF
TRBJ1-2	many	TRBV3-1/TRBV3-2	TRBD1	TGTGCCAGCGGTGACAGGGGGAATGGCTACACCTTC	CASGDRGNGYTF
TRBJ1-1	.	TRBV27	.	TGTGCCAGCAGTTTATCGTTCAGGGCTTCTGAAGCTTTCTTT	CASSLSFRASEAFF
TRBJ1-1	.	TRBV4-1	.	TGCGCCAGCAGCCAGACGCAGGGGACTGAAGCTTTCTTT	CASSQTQGTEAFF
TRBJ1-2	once	TRBV30	.	TGTGCCTGGAGTAGCCAGGGCGACTATGGCTACACCTTC	CAWSSQGDYGYTF